This TCR beta chain was sequenced for a study of OX40 agonist ivuxolimab in advanced cancers. Study summary: The dose-escalation group included hepatocellular carcinoma, melanoma, renal cell carcinoma and head and neck cancer.

Clones were read by immunoSEQ multiplex PCR, and TCRdb kept only the in-frame ones, dropping some. The sample includes about 58,000 clones, over 70% of them seen just once. The germline CDR1 and CDR2 sequences are SGHTA and FQGTGA. V lost 1 base and J lost 6; bases outside the gene matches: 5. The CDR3 has 15 residues. This receptor was taken from an adult with an advanced solid tumor such as melanoma, head and neck, liver or kidney cancer. This rearrangement joins TRBV7-3 to TRBJ2-1; 8 bases match TRBD2. The sequencing used CD4+ or CD8+ T cells sorted from blood, collected in a trial of the OX40 agonist ivuxolimab. The CDR3, as DNA: TGTGCCAGCAGCTTAAGTCCCAGCGGGAGCAATGAGCAGTTCTTC. Translating gives CASSLSPSGSNEQFF.